This record looks at one TCR beta chain sequence and its context. These data are taken from a study of brain metastases from non-small cell lung cancer. Trimming removed 7 bases from V and 6 bases from J; junction bases left unmatched: 3. Per the germline V gene, CDR1 is LGHNA and CDR2 is YNFKEQ. The CDR3 contains 14 residues. Here immunoSEQ multiplex PCR was the method, and the copy in TCRdb shows in-frame clones only, minus some. Of more than 250 clones listed, 80% to 90% are singletons. The receptor was derived from a donor over 35 with non-small cell lung cancer. The rearrangement joins TRBV4-2 to TRBJ2-1, with 13 bases fitting TRBD2. Specimen: tumor-adjacent normal tissue. The chain's CDR3 is CASTRTSGSNEQFF. In DNA form, the CDR3 reads TGTGCCAGCACCCGGACTAGCGGGAGCAATGAGCAGTTCTTC.